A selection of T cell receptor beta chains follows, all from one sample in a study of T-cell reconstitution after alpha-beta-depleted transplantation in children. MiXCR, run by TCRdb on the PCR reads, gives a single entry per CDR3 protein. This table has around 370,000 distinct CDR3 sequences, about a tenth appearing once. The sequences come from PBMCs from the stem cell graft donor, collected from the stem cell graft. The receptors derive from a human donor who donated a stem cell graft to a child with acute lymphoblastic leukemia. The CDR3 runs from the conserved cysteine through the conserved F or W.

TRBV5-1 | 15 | CASSLGDRAADTQYF
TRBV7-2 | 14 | CASSLVGGNQPQHF
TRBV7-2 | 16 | CASSLVGSGTAYEQYF
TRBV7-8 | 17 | CASSSGTGGNRNQPQHF
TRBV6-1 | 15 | CASSEFDRMNTEAFF
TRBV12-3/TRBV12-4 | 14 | CASSGTGTTDTQYF
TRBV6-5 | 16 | CASSYLLSGPYNEQFF
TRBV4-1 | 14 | CASSQDQEGGIQYF
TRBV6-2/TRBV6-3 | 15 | CASSSVPPNTGELFF
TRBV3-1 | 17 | CASSQLHPGTGISGYTF
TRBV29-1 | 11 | CSVDADYGYTF
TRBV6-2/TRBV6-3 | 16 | CASSVTSGLNTGELFF
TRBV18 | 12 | CASSPGTGPQYF
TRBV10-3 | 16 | CAISEPGQGVSYEQYF
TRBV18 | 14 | CASSPQGLNTEAFF
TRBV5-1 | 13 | CASSLYTTGELFF
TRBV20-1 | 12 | CSARDINYGYTF
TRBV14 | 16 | CASSQEKAFGSYEQYF
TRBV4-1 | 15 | CASSHDREGRETQYF
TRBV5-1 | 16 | CASSWGQRSSYNEQFF
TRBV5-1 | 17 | CASSGGLAVTSYNEQFF
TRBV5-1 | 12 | CASSRRADTQYF
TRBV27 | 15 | CASSPGVTGNSPLHF
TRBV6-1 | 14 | CASSPPGGIGELFF
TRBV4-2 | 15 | CASSQRAGVGSEQFF
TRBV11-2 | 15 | CASSLSLAGAETQYF
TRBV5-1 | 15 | CASSAGLAGENIQYF
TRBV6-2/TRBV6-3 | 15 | CASSYFQGRNYEQYF
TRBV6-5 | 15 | CASSYSEGVANEQYF
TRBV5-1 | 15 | CASSLDRGATGELFF
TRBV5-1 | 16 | CASWKGAGETTGELFF
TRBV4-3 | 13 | CASSLQPNYGYTF
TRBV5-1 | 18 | CASIPRGEEREGDNEQFF
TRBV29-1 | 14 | CSGGGGDTYNEQFF
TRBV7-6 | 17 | CASSSSEPYSGANVLTF
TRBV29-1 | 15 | CSVVGGGTGAYEQYF
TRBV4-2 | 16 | CASSQDRVGVLDTQYF
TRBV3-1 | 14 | CASRDSSKIGEAFF
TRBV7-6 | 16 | CASSQTSGASYNEQFF
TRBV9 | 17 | CASSPTGLAGVGGELFF
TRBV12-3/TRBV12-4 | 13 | CASRESGANVLTF
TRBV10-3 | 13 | CAISGVAENEQFF
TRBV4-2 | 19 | CASRPESGWDSGTKNIQYF
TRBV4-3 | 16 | CASSQDVASGANEQFF
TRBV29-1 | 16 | CSVRGVEREAEGTQYF
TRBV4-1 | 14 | CASSPNSGDYGYTF
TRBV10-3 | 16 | CAIMGGQGAHSYEQYF